Listed below are T cell receptor beta chains from one sample, sequenced in a study of T-cell reconstitution after alpha-beta-depleted transplantation in children. A single record per CDR3 protein comes from TCRdb applying MiXCR to the PCR reads. The table records a few hundred thousand distinct CDR3 sequences, 25% of them present only once. Specimen: PBMCs, collected before TCRalphabeta/CD19-depleted stem cell transplant. These receptors were taken from a girl under 10 years old with Fanconi anemia, due to receive a stem cell transplant. The CDR3 runs from the conserved cysteine through the conserved F or W. The D gene is left open where the match is weak. A clone size is listed for some rows: how often the clone was seen (once, few, many), or a class if it is expanded.

D gene,clone size,V gene,J gene,CDR3 DNA,CDR3 protein
-,-,TRBV29-1,TRBJ2-7,TGCAGCGTGGAGGGGGCAGGCTACGAGCAGTACTTC,CSVEGAGYEQYF
-,-,TRBV7-8,TRBJ2-7,TGTGCCAGCAGCTTAGGGGTTTTCTACGAGCAGTACTTC,CASSLGVFYEQYF
TRBD2,many,TRBV20-1,TRBJ2-1,TGCAGTGCTCGACTAGCGTATGAGCAGTTCTTC,CSARLAYEQFF
-,many,TRBV5-1,TRBJ1-5,TGCGCCAGCAGCTTGGTTAGGAGTACACCAAATCAGCCCCAGCATTTT,CASSLVRSTPNQPQHF
-,many,TRBV12-3/TRBV12-4,TRBJ2-2,TGTGCCAGCAGAGGTTCCGGGACCGGGGAGCTGTTTTTT,CASRGSGTGELFF
-,many,TRBV29-1,TRBJ2-5,TGCAGCGCTGCCCGGGGCAGGGTGGAGACCCAGTACTTC,CSAARGRVETQYF
-,once,TRBV6-1,TRBJ2-2,TGTGCCAGCAAACGACAGGCCATGAACACCGGGGAGCTGTTTTTT,CASKRQAMNTGELFF
TRBD2,many,TRBV5-6,TRBJ2-3,TGTGCCAGCAGCTTGTTTCCTAGCGGGGGGTTTGATACGCAGTATTTT,CASSLFPSGGFDTQYF
-,few,TRBV20-1,TRBJ1-5,TGCAGTGCTAGAGTGGGTCAGCCCCAGCATTTT,CSARVGQPQHF
TRBD2,-,TRBV7-6,TRBJ2-2,TGTGCCAGCAGCTTAGCCCCCCCGGGACTAGACACCGGGGAGCTGTTTTTT,CASSLAPPGLDTGELFF
-,-,TRBV7-8,TRBJ1-1,TGTGCCAGCAGCTTGTTAGCCTGGGGGAGGACTGAAGCTTTCTTT,CASSLLAWGRTEAFF
-,-,TRBV12-3/TRBV12-4,TRBJ2-1,TGTGCCAGCACCCCGGGCAGGGACAATGAGCAGTTCTTC,CASTPGRDNEQFF
-,few,TRBV7-3,TRBJ2-3,TGTGCCAGCAGCATAACTGGTAGCACAGATACGCAGTATTTT,CASSITGSTDTQYF
-,-,TRBV20-1,TRBJ2-1,TGCAGTGCTAGGGTAGCGACGGGAGACCTTTACAATGAGCAGTTCTTC,CSARVATGDLYNEQFF
-,-,TRBV29-1,TRBJ2-2,TGCAGCGTTGAGACGCCGGGTTTTTTTGGGAGTTATACCGGGGAGCTGTTTTTT,CSVETPGFFGSYTGELFF
-,many,TRBV27,TRBJ2-3,TGTGCCAGCATGGGAACGGGGGATACGCAGTATTTT,CASMGTGDTQYF
-,few,TRBV28,TRBJ2-7,TGTGCCAGCAGTCGGGCCTCCTACGAGCAGTACTTC,CASSRASYEQYF
-,-,TRBV28,TRBJ2-5,TGTGCCAGCAGGACTAGGGGACGTAGCGGAGAGACCCAGTACTTC,CASRTRGRSGETQYF
TRBD2,few,TRBV24-1,TRBJ2-1,TGTGCCACCAGTGAACCCGAGGGACTAGCGGGAGAATTAGGGGAGCAGTTCTTC,CATSEPEGLAGELGEQFF
-,many,TRBV29-1,TRBJ2-1,TGCAGCGCGGCAGGGCAGATCTACAATGAGCAGTTCTTC,CSAAGQIYNEQFF
TRBD2,-,TRBV29-1,TRBJ2-1,TGCAGCGTCAGCCTCCTAGCGGGAGCGGACAATGAGCAGTTCTTC,CSVSLLAGADNEQFF
TRBD2,many,TRBV2,TRBJ2-7,TGTGCCAGCAGGAGGACCGGGACTAGCTCCCTCTACGAGCAGTACTTC,CASRRTGTSSLYEQYF
-,few,TRBV7-2,TRBJ2-1,TGTGCCAGCAGCCCGCGATGGGCAAATAATGAGCAGTTCTTC,CASSPRWANNEQFF
TRBD1,-,TRBV20-1,TRBJ2-3,TGCAGTGCAGCCGACAGGGCAGATACGCAGTATTTT,CSAADRADTQYF
TRBD1,-,TRBV20-1,TRBJ2-7,TGCAGCCGCAGGGGGTTGGACGAGCAGTACTTC,CSRRGLDEQYF
-,-,TRBV28,TRBJ2-1,TGTGCCAGCCGGAAGCGAACTGGCTCCTACAATGAGCAGTTCTTC,CASRKRTGSYNEQFF
-,few,TRBV15,TRBJ2-5,TGTGCCACCAGCAGAGATAGCGGATACTCCACTCAAGAGACCCAGTACTTC,CATSRDSGYSTQETQYF
-,-,TRBV20-1,TRBJ1-2,TGCAGTGCTCAAACTCTAGACACGTTCTACACCTTC,CSAQTLDTFYTF
-,many,TRBV6-6,TRBJ1-5,TGTGCCAGCACCAGTGGGGTCAATCAGCCCCAGCATTTT,CASTSGVNQPQHF
-,many,TRBV12-3/TRBV12-4,TRBJ2-1,TGTGCCAGCAGTCGGGACGGCGGGCGGGAGCAGTTCTTC,CASSRDGGREQFF
-,many,TRBV7-3,TRBJ2-3,TGTGCCAGCAGCTTAACGAGGGGTGGTACAGATACGCAGTATTTT,CASSLTRGGTDTQYF
-,-,TRBV20-1,TRBJ1-6,TGCAGTGCTAGAGTTTTCCCCCGCCGGGAGAATTCACCCCTCCACTTT,CSARVFPRRENSPLHF
-,once,TRBV29-1,TRBJ2-4,TGCAGCGTTGGTGGAGGGCTAGCCAAAAACATTCAGTACTTC,CSVGGGLAKNIQYF
TRBD1,few,TRBV12-3/TRBV12-4,TRBJ2-5,TGTGCCAGCAGTTTGAATCAGGGGGCATTCCCGACCCAGTACTTC,CASSLNQGAFPTQYF
TRBD1,few,TRBV28,TRBJ2-4,TGTGCCAGCAGTTTGAGAAACAGGGGTAACATTCAGTACTTC,CASSLRNRGNIQYF
-,few,TRBV27,TRBJ1-1,TGTGCCAGCAGACCAGGAACAGGGACCGACACTGAAGCTTTCTTT,CASRPGTGTDTEAFF
-,many,TRBV6-6,TRBJ2-1,TGTGCCAGCAGCCCAGGACCTAGCCCGGACAATGAGCAGTTCTTC,CASSPGPSPDNEQFF
TRBD1,-,TRBV4-2,TRBJ2-2,TGTGCCAGCAGCCAAGATCTTGACAGGGGGAACACCGGGGAGCTGTTTTTT,CASSQDLDRGNTGELFF
-,-,TRBV20-1,TRBJ2-3,TGCAGTGCTACCATCTCCCCCACCACAGATACGCAGTATTTT,CSATISPTTDTQYF
-,-,TRBV29-1,TRBJ2-7,TGCAGCGTTGAATTGCAGGGCTACGAGCAGAACTTC,CSVELQGYEQNF
TRBD2,many,TRBV2,TRBJ2-3,TGTGCCAGCAGCGCCTTCCTAGCGGGGGGGCTAACAGATACGCAGTATTTT,CASSAFLAGGLTDTQYF
-,many,TRBV12-3/TRBV12-4,TRBJ1-1,TGTGCCAGCAGTTTAGTCGGGGGGAACACTGAAGCTTTCTTT,CASSLVGGNTEAFF
TRBD2,many,TRBV4-1,TRBJ2-7,TGCGCCAGCAGTCTAATAGCGGGGGCCTCCTACGAGCAGTACTTC,CASSLIAGASYEQYF
TRBD1,many,TRBV5-1,TRBJ2-2,TGCGCCAGCAGACGACAGGGGGCGAACACCGGGGAGCTGTTTTTT,CASRRQGANTGELFF
-,many,TRBV7-3,TRBJ2-1,TGTGCCAGCAGCCTAGGGGGAGAGCAGTTCTTC,CASSLGGEQFF
-,many,TRBV29-1,TRBJ2-4,TGCAGCGTTGAAGAGGGTGAGCAAAGCAACCTACTAGCCAAAAACATTCAGTACTTC,CSVEEGEQSNLLAKNIQYF
-,-,TRBV29-1,TRBJ1-2,TGCAGCGTTGAAACTGGCTACACCTTC,CSVETGYTF
-,many,TRBV29-1,TRBJ2-7,TGCAGCGTTTATGCTCCGGGACGGGCATCCTACGAGCAGTACTTC,CSVYAPGRASYEQYF
-,many,TRBV18,TRBJ2-3,TGTGCCAGCTCACCCTCGGCTAGCGGCACAGATACGCAGTATTTT,CASSPSASGTDTQYF
-,-,TRBV20-1,TRBJ2-5,TGCAGTGCTAGAGATACCGGTATTGGAGAGACCCAGTACTTC,CSARDTGIGETQYF
-,-,TRBV29-1,TRBJ2-7,TGCAGCGTTTTATGGTCCTACGAGCAGTACTTC,CSVLWSYEQYF
-,many,TRBV5-6,TRBJ2-2,TGTGCCAGCAGCTTGGAAGTCAGGGCGGCCGGGGAGCTGTTTTTT,CASSLEVRAAGELFF
TRBD1,few,TRBV29-1,TRBJ1-2,TGCAGCGTTGCACAGGGGGCCTATGGCTACACCTTC,CSVAQGAYGYTF
-,-,TRBV6-5,TRBJ2-1,TGTGCCAGCAGTTACGCTCGGGTTCCCTACAATGAGCAGTTCTTC,CASSYARVPYNEQFF
TRBD1,-,TRBV20-1,TRBJ2-7,TGCAGTGCCAACACCGGGACAGGCAACTACGAGCAGTACTTC,CSANTGTGNYEQYF